This TCR beta chain was profiled in a study of radiotherapy plus CTLA-4 blockade in lung cancer. Using immunoSEQ multiplex PCR, the repertoire was profiled, and TCRdb retains in-frame clones only, with some absent. The sample lists more than 75,000 clones, roughly 74% seen once, with around 3% in the top ten. The CDR3 consists of 14 residues. Germline V gene lookup returns CDR1 MNHEY and CDR2 SMNVEV (reference sequence). V was cut by 6 bases and J by 6 bases, with 15 bases left in between. The specimen was peripheral blood, collected from a patient treated with radiotherapy plus ipilimumab. The chain uses TRBV27 and TRBJ2-4, with a possible D match to TRBD1 (5 bases). This TCR was recovered from a human donor with non-small cell lung cancer who had a partial response to radiotherapy plus ipilimumab. Some clones in this sample may be carry-over from other donors' samples. Here the CDR3 DNA reads TGTGCCAGCAGCGATAGTAATAGGGGAAACATTCAGTACTTC. It yields the protein CASSDSNRGNIQYF.